The clone carrying this T cell receptor beta chain was detected once. This entry is derived from a study of T cell changes during pregnancy in multiple sclerosis. The CDR3 contains 17 residues. CDR1 is SGHNT, CDR2 YYREEE, per germline (reference sequence). V shed 0 bases, J shed 3 bases, and the junction held 6 bases outside the gene matches. Repertoires were generated with immunoSEQ multiplex PCR, while TCRdb's copy carries only in-frame clones and drops some. The sample carries 130,000 or so clones, around 93% recorded once. Material: peripheral blood, obtained before pregnancy. This TCR came from a female donor with multiple sclerosis, enrolled in a pregnancy study. This chain joins TRBV5-4 and TRBJ2-3; 11 nucleotides align to TRBD1. The CDR3 nucleotides read TGTGCCAGCAGCTTGGCCCGGACAGGGGGCGGGACAGATACGCAGTATTTT. Translating it yields CASSLARTGGGTDTQYF.